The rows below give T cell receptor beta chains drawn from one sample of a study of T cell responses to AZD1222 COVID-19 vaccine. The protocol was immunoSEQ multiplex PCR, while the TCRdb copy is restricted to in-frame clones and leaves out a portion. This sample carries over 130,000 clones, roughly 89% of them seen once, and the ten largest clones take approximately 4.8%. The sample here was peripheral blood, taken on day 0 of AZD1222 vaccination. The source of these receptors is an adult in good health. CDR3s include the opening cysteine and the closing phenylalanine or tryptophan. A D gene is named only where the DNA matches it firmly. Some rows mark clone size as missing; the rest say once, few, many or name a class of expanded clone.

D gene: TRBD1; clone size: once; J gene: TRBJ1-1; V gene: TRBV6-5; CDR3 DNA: TGTGCCAGCAGTTACAGGGGGCGTAGGACTGAAGCTTTCTTT; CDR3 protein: CASSYRGRRTEAFF
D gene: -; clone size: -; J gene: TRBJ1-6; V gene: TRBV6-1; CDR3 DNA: TGTGCCAGCAGTGATCAACCGTTTGATTCACCCCTCCACTTT; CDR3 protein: CASSDQPFDSPLHF
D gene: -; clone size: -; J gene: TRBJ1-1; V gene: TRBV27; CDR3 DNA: TGTGCCAGCAGTTTATCGGTCCCCGGGCGGGGCACTGAAGCTTTCTTT; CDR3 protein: CASSLSVPGRGTEAFF
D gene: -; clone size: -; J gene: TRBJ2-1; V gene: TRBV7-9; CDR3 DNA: TGTGCCAGCAGCTCCCGGGACCGAAGGAATGAGCAGTTCTTC; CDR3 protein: CASSSRDRRNEQFF
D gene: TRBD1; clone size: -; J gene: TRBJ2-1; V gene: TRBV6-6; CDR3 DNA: TGTGCCAGCAGAATGGACAGGAGCTCCTACAATGAGCAGTTCTTC; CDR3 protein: CASRMDRSSYNEQFF
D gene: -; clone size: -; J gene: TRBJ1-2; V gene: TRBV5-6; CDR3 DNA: TGTGCCAGCAGCTTGGGCTTGCAGGGTTATGGCTACACCTTC; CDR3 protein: CASSLGLQGYGYTF
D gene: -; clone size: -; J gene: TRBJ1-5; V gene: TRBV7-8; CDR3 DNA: TGTGCCAGCCACGGGCCGCGGGGGAGCAATCAGCCCCAGCATTTT; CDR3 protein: CASHGPRGSNQPQHF
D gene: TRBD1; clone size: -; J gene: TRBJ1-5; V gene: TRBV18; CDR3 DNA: TGTGCCAGCTCACCCTTGACAGGGGGCGCGGGGCAGCCCCAGCATTTT; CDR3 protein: CASSPLTGGAGQPQHF
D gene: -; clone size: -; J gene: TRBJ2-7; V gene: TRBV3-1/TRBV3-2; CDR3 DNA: TGTGCCAGCAGCCACCGACAGGCCTACGAGCAGTACTTC; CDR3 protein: CASSHRQAYEQYF
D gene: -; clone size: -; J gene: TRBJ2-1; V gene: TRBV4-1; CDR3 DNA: TGCGCCAGCAGCAGCCCCGGGACCCTAACCTACAATGAGCAGTTCTTC; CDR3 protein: CASSSPGTLTYNEQFF
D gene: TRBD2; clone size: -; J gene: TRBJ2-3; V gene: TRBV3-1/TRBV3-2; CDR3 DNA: TGTGCCAGCAGCCAACTAGCGGGAACCCCAGATACGCAGTATTTT; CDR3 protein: CASSQLAGTPDTQYF
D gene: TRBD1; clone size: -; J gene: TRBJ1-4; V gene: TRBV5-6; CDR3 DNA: TGTGCCAGCAGCGACCCGGGACAGAATAATGAAAAACTGTTTTTT; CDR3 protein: CASSDPGQNNEKLFF
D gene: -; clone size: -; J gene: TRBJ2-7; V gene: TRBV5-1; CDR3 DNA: TGCGCCAGCAGCTTGGCCAGGGCATCCGTCGCCTACGAGCAGTACTTC; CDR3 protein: CASSLARASVAYEQYF
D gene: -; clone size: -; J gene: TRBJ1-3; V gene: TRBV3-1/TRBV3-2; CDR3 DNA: TGTGCCACGTCCGGGACTGATTCTGGAAACACCATATATTTT; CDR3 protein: CATSGTDSGNTIYF
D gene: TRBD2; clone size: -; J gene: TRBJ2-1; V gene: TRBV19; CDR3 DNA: TGTGCCAGTAGTATGGGTAGCGGGACATACAATGAGCAGTTCTTC; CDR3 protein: CASSMGSGTYNEQFF
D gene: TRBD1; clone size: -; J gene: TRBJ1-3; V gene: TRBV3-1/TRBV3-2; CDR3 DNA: TGTGCCAGCAGGCAACAGGGGGCTTTTGGAAACACCATATATTTT; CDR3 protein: CASRQQGAFGNTIYF
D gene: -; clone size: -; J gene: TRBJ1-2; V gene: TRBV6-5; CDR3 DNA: TGTGCCAGCAGTTGGGGGGAAGACTATGGCTACACCTTC; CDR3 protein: CASSWGEDYGYTF
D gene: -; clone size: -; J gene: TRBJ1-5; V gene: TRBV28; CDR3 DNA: TGTGCCAGCAGCAGAGATAGCAATCAGCCCCAGCATTTT; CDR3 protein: CASSRDSNQPQHF
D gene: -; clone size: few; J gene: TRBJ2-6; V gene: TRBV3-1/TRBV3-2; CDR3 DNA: TGTGCCAGCAGCCAAGGGGGGGTCTCTGGGGCCAACGTCCTGACTTTC; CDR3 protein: CASSQGGVSGANVLTF
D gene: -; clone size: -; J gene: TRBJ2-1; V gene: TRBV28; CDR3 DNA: TGTGCCAGCAGTACCTTCGGACCGTTTGCAAATGAGCAGTTCTTC; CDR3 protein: CASSTFGPFANEQFF
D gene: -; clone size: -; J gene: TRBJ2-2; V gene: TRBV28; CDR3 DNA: TGTGCCAGCAGCCCCCCGGCTAGAAGTCCGAGGATCGGGGAGCTGTTTTTT; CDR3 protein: CASSPPARSPRIGELFF
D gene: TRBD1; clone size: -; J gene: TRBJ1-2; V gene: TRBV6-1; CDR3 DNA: TGTGCCAGCAGTGGGTACGGACAGGAACTCGTCCGGGGCTATGGCTACACCTTC; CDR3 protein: CASSGYGQELVRGYGYTF
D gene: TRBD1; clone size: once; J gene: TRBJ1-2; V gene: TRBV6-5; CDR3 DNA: TGTGCCAGCAAGACCATGACAGGGAACTATGGCTACACCTTC; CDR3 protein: CASKTMTGNYGYTF
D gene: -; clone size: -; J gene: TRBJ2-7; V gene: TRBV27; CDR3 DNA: TGTGCCAGCAGCTACAGGGGGGGCTACGAGCAGTACTTC; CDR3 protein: CASSYRGGYEQYF
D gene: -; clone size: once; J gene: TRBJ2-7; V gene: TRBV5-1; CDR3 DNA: TGCGCCAGCAGCATCGGGATCTACGAGCAGTACTTC; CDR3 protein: CASSIGIYEQYF